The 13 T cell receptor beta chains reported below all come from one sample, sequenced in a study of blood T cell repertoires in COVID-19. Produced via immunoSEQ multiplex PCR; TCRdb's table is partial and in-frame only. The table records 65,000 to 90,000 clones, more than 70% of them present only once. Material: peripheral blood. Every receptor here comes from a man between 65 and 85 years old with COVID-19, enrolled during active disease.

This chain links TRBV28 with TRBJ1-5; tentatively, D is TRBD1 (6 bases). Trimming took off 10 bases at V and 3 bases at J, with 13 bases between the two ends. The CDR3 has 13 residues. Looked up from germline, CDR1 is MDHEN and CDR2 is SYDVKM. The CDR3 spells CATTGTTNQPQHF. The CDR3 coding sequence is TGTGCCACCACCGGGACAACCAATCAGCCCCAGCATTTT.

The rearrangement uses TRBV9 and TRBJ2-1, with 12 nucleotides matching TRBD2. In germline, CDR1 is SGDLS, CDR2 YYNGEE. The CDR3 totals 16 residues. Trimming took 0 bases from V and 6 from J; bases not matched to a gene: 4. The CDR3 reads CASSVASGLAGNEQFF. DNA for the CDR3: TGTGCCAGCAGCGTAGCCTCGGGACTAGCGGGCAATGAGCAGTTCTTC.

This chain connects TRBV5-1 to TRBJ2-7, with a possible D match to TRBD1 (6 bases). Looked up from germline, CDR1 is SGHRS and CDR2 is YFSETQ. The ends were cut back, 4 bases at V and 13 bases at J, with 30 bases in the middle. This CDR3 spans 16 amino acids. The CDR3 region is CASSPFSQGIPTSGYF. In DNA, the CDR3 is TGCGCCAGCAGCCCCTTTAGTCAGGGGATTCCTACGAGCGGTTACTTC.

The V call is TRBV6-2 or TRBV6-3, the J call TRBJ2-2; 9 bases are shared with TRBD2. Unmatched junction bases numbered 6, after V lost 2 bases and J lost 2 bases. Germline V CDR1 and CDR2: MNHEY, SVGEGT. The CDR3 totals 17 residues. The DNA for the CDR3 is TGTGCCAGCAGTTACGAAGCGGGAGGTTCTAACACCGGGGAGCTGTTTTTT. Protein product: CASSYEAGGSNTGELFF.

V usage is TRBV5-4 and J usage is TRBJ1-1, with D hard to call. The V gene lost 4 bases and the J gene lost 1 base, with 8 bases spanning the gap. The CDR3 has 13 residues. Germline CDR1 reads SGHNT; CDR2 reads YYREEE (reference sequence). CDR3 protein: CASSLIKNTEAFF. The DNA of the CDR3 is TGTGCCAGCAGCCTTATAAAGAACACTGAAGCTTTCTTT.

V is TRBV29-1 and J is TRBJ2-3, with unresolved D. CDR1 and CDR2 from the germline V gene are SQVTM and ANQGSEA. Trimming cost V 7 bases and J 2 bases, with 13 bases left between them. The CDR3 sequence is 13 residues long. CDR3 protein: CSAGSTHTDTQYF. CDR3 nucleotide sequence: TGCAGCGCCGGTAGCACGCACACAGATACGCAGTATTTT.

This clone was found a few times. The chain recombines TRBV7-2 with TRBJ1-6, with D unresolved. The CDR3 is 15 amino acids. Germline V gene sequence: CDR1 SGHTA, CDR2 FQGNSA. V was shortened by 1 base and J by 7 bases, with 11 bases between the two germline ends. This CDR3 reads CASSLELVVNSPLHF. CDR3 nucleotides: TGTGCCAGCAGCTTAGAGCTTGTGGTCAATTCACCCCTCCACTTT.

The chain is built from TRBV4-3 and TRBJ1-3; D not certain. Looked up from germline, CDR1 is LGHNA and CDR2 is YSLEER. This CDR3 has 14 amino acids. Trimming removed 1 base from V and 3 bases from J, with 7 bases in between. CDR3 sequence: CASSQVVSGNTIYF. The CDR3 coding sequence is TGCGCCAGCAGCCAAGTAGTGAGTGGAAACACCATATATTTT.

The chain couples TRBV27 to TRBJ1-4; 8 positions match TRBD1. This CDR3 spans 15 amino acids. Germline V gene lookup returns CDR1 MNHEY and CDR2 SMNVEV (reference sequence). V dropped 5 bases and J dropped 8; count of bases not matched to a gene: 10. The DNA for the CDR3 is TGTGCCAGCAGTCGGACAGGGTTCGAGGGGGAAAAACTGTTTTTT. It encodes CASSRTGFEGEKLFF.

As DNA, the CDR3 is TGTGCCAGTAGTCCTGGGACAGTGTACCAAGAGACCCAGTACTTC. It specifies CASSPGTVYQETQYF. The J gene is TRBJ2-5, the V gene TRBV19; the match to TRBD1 covers 7 bases. The CDR3 is made up of 15 amino acids. The V and J ends lost 5 bases and 0 bases, in that order; junction bases with no gene match: 6. Germline V gives CDR1 LNHDA, CDR2 SQIVND (reference sequence).

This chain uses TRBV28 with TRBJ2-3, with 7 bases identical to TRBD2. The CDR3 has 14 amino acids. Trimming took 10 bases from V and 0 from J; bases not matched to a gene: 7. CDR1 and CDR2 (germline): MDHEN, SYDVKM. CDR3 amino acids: CAIKGAGSTDTQYF. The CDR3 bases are TGTGCCATCAAAGGAGCGGGAAGCACAGATACGCAGTATTTT.

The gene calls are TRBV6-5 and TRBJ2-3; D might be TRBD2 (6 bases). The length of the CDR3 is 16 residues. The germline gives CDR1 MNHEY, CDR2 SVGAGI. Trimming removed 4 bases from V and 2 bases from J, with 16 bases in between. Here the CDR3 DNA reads TGTGCCAGCAGTTTGGGGTTTGGACTATACACAGATACGCAGTATTTT. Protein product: CASSLGFGLYTDTQYF.

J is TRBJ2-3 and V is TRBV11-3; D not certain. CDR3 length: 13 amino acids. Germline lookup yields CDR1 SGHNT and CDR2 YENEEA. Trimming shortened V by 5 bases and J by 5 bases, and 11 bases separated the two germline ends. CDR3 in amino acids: CASSANAGDTQYF. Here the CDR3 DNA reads TGTGCCAGCAGCGCCAACGCAGGAGATACGCAGTATTTT.